This TCR beta chain is drawn from a study of blood T cell repertoires in COVID-19. Overall study context: Acute-phase and convalescent COVID-19 samples originated in the United States, Italy and Spain. The analysed material was cDNA or gDNA that came from T cells, B-cell-depleted T cells, or PBMCs.

Germline CDR1 is SNHLY and CDR2 is FYNNEI. With V trimmed by 7 bases and J by 1 base, 2 bases remained unmatched. The CDR3 covers 13 residues. In the study's own analysis: Estimates of nucleated cell counts were drawn from the amplification of reference gene primers. Only in-frame clones appear in the TCRdb table, and some are missing; sequencing was by immunoSEQ multiplex PCR. The DNA gave D and trimming, while V, J and clone size come from that table. Among around 250,000 clones listed, approximately 80% were seen once. The source is a man between 25 and 39 years old who had recovered from COVID-19. The sequenced sample was peripheral blood. V usage is TRBV2 and J usage is TRBJ2-7; TRBD1 matches at 9 bases. The CDR3 region is CASTGQGSYEQYV. The CDR3 region has the DNA TGTGCCAGCACGGGACAGGGTTCCTACGAGCAGTACGTC.